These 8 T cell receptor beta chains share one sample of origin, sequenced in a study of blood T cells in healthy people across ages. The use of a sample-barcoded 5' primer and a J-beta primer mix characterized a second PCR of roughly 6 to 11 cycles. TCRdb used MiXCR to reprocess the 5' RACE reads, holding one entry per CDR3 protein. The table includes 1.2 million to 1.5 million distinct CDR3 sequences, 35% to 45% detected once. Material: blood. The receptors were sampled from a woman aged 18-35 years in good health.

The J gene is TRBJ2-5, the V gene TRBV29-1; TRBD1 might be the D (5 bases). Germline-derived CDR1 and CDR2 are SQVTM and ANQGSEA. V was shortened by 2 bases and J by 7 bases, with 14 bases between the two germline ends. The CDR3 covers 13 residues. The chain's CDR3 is CSVERQGVGTQYF. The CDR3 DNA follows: TGCAGCGTTGAACGGCAGGGTGTCGGGACCCAGTACTTC. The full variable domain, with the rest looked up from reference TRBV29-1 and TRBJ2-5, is SAVISQKPSRDICQRGTSLTIQCQVDSQVTMMFWYRQQPGQSLTLIATANQGSEATYESGFVIDKFPISRPNLTFSTLTVSNMSPEDSSIYLCSVERQGVGTQYFGPGTRLLVL.

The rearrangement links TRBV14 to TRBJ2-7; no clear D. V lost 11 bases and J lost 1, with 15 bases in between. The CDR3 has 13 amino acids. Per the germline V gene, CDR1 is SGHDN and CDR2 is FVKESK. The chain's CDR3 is CAPALGTSYEQYF. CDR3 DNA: TGTGCCCCGGCCCTAGGAACTTCCTACGAGCAGTACTTC.

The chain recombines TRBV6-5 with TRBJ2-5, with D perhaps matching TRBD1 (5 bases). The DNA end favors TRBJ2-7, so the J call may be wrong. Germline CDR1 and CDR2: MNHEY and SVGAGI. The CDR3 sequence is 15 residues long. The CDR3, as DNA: TGTGCCAGCAGTTATAGGGGTGGGTATCCTTACGAGCAGTACTTC. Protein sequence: CASSYRGGYPYEQYF.

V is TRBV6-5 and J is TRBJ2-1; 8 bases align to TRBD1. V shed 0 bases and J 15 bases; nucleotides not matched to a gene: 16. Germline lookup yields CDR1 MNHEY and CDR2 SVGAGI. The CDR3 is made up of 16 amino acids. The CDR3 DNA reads TGTGCCAGCAGTTACTCGAACAGGGGGATCTACAATGAGTGGTTCTTC. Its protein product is CASSYSNRGIYNEWFF.

In DNA, the CDR3 is TGTGCCAGCAGTTACCCAGACAGCATGAACACTGAAGCTTTCTTT. It is translated as CASSYPDSMNTEAFF. The chain is built from TRBV28 and TRBJ1-1; a possible D gene is TRBD1 (5 bases). Germline V gene lookup returns CDR1 MDHEN and CDR2 SYDVKM. The CDR3 runs 15 residues. Trimming stripped 4 bases from V and 0 bases from J, with 12 bases between.

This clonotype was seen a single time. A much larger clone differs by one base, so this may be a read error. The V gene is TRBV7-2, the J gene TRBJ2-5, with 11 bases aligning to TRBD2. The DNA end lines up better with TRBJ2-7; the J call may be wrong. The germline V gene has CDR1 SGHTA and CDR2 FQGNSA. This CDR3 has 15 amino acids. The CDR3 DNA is TGTGCCCGCAGCCAAACTAGCGGGGGCTCCTACGAGCAGTACTTC. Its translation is CARSQTSGGSYEQYF.

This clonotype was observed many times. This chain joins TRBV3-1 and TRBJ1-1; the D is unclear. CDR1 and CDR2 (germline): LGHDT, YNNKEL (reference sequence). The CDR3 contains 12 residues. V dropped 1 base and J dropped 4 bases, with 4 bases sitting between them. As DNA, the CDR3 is TGTGCCAGCAGCCAAGGGGGCACTGAAGCTTTCTTT. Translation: CASSQGGTEAFF.

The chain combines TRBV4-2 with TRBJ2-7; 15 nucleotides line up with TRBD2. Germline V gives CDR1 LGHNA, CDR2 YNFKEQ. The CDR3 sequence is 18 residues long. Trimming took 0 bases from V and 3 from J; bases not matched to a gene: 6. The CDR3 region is CASSQEEGLAGGDYEQYF. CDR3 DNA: TGTGCCAGCAGCCAAGAGGAGGGACTAGCGGGAGGAGACTACGAGCAGTACTTC.